These 16 T cell receptor beta chains were all obtained from the same sample, sequenced in a study of blood T cells in healthy people across ages. Combining a sample-barcoded 5' primer with a J-beta primer mix, a second PCR ran for roughly 7 to 12 cycles. TCRdb fed the 5' RACE reads into MiXCR, producing one record per CDR3 protein. The sample has hundreds of thousands of distinct CDR3 sequences, about 36% seen once; the top ten hold approximately 13%. The sequenced sample consisted of blood. The receptors were sampled from a man aged 18-30 years in good health.

Note on this clonotype: At one of its ends the junction is not consistent with the germline gene, which may arise from a read error. The V call is TRBV6-2 or TRBV6-3, the J call TRBJ2-4; TRBD1 or TRBD2 may be the D gene (5 bases each). The end of the DNA is better explained by TRBJ2-5, so the J call may be wrong. Germline V gene sequence: CDR1 MNHEY, CDR2 SVGEGT. The CDR3 length is 15 residues. DNA for the CDR3: TGTGCCAGTAGTTACTCCGGGACGTTTGGAGAGACCCAGTACTTC. It is translated as CASSYSGTFGETQYF.

This clonotype was seen a handful of times. The V call is TRBV20-1, the J call TRBJ2-5; tentatively, D is TRBD2 (6 bases). The CDR3 contains 14 residues. CDR1 is DFQATT and CDR2 is SNEGSKA in the germline V gene (reference sequence). Between the trimmed V and J ends, which lost 0 bases and 2 bases, there was a span of 10 bases. CDR3 region: CSARDGGGQETQYF. Written as DNA, the CDR3 is TGCAGTGCTAGAGACGGGGGAGGACAAGAGACCCAGTACTTC.

This clonotype occurred a few times. V is TRBV7-9 and J is TRBJ1-1, with TRBD1 as a possible D gene (5 bases). Germline loops: CDR1 SEHNR, CDR2 FQNEAQ (reference sequence). The ends were cut back, 3 bases at V and 3 bases at J, with 5 bases in the middle. This CDR3 is built from 12 residues. The CDR3: CASSLTDTEAFF. DNA of the CDR3: TGTGCCAGCAGCTTGACAGACACTGAAGCTTTCTTT. The full variable domain, completed using reference TRBV7-9 and TRBJ1-1, is DTGVSQNPRHKITKRGQNVTFRCDPISEHNRLYWYRQTLGQGPEFLTYFQNEAQLEKSRLLSDRFSAERPKGSFSTLEIQRTEQGDSAMYLCASSLTDTEAFFGQGTRLTVV.

This clonotype was picked up a small number of times. Here the CDR3 DNA reads TGTGCCAGCAGCTTAGGTGCGGGGGGTGGTCAGCCCCAGCATTTT. Residues: CASSLGAGGGQPQHF. This rearrangement joins TRBV7-9 to TRBJ1-5; D is perhaps TRBD1 (5 bases). The CDR3 length is 15 residues. V dropped 1 base and J dropped 6 bases, with 13 bases sitting between them. The germline V gene has CDR1 SEHNR and CDR2 FQNEAQ (reference sequence). The variable domain in full, completed from reference TRBV7-9 and TRBJ1-5, reads DTGVSQNPRHKITKRGQNVTFRCDPISEHNRLYWYRQTLGQGPEFLTYFQNEAQLEKSRLLSDRFSAERPKGSFSTLEIQRTEQGDSAMYLCASSLGAGGGQPQHFGDGTRLSIL.

On this clonotype itself: A much larger clone lies one base from this, so it may be a read error. The V and J genes are TRBV5-1 and TRBJ1-2; D is unresolved. V lost 0 bases to trimming and J lost 10 bases, with 16 bases between them. CDR1 SGHRS and CDR2 YFSETQ come from the germline V gene. The CDR3 runs to 14 residues. CDR3 sequence reads: CASSLDISSRDYTF. In DNA, the CDR3 is TGCGCCAGCAGCTTGGATATTAGTTCGCGAGACTACACCTTC.

This clonotype appeared many times. The CDR3 region is CASSEGGGTDTQYF. The CDR3 coding sequence is TGTGCCAGCAGTGAGGGCGGGGGCACAGATACGCAGTATTTT. The chain carries TRBV2 and TRBJ2-3, with D tentatively TRBD2 (6 bases). Germline V CDR1 and CDR2: SNHLY, FYNNEI. Between the trimmed V and J ends, which lost 3 bases and 1 base, there was a span of 8 bases. The CDR3 runs to 14 residues.

CDR3 amino acids: CSAADRDSTGYTF. The CDR3 bases are TGCAGTGCCGCCGACAGGGACTCTACCGGTTACACCTTC. J is TRBJ1-2 and V is TRBV20-1, with TRBD1 matching over 7 bases. Germline V CDR1 and CDR2: DFQATT, SNEGSKA (reference sequence). Losses at the gene ends were 6 bases for V and 11 bases for J; bases not matched to a gene: 15. The CDR3 length is 13 residues.

Worth noting for this clonotype: A much bigger clone sits one base away, suggesting this may be a read error. The V gene is TRBV12-3 or TRBV12-4, the J gene TRBJ1-2, with a possible D match to TRBD1 (6 bases). The length of the CDR3 is 16 residues. Between the trimmed V and J ends, which lost 1 base and 6 bases, there was a span of 18 bases. CDR3 in amino acids: CASSLGSYREDHGYTF. The CDR3 bases are TGTGCCAGCAGTTTAGGGTCCTACAGGGAAGACCATGGCTACACCTTC.

This chain's CDR3 is CATSSKREGINEQFF. The CDR3 DNA reads TGTGCCACCAGCAGCAAGCGGGAGGGCATAAATGAGCAGTTCTTC. The chain is built from TRBV15 and TRBJ2-1; TRBD2 matches at 10 bases. The CDR3 covers 15 residues. Trimming at V came to 3 bases and at J to 7 bases, leaving 6 bases not matched to a gene. CDR1 LNHNV and CDR2 YYDKDF come from the germline V gene (reference sequence).

V is TRBV20-1 and J is TRBJ2-1; perhaps TRBD2 as D (6 bases). The CDR3 runs to 14 residues. V was cut by 5 bases and J by 14 bases, with 25 bases left in between. Germline lookup yields CDR1 DFQATT and CDR2 SNEGSKA (reference sequence). The CDR3 region has the DNA TGCAGTGCTTTTACGGGGGACGGCCGCGAGTGGGAGTTCTTC. Protein product: CSAFTGDGREWEFF.

The genes are TRBV5-1 and TRBJ2-1, with TRBD2 as a possible D gene (6 bases). V was trimmed by 2 bases and J by 9 bases, leaving 18 bases between them. The CDR3 contains 15 residues. The germline gives CDR1 SGHRS, CDR2 YFSETQ. CDR3 in DNA: TGCGCCAGCAGCTTAATTCCCGAGGCCGGGGGTGAGCAGTTCTTC. Translating it yields CASSLIPEAGGEQFF.

The chain is built from TRBV14 and TRBJ1-2, with 8 positions matching TRBD1. Unmatched junction bases numbered 3, after V lost 2 bases and J lost 4 bases. The V gene's germline CDR1 is SGHDN and CDR2 FVKESK. CDR3 length equals 14 residues. CDR3 protein: CASSQRDRTYGYTF. The CDR3 region has the DNA TGTGCCAGCAGCCAACGGGACAGGACCTATGGCTACACCTTC.

The gene calls are TRBV29-1 and TRBJ2-5; 7 bases are shared with TRBD2. Losses at the gene ends were 4 bases for V and 5 bases for J; bases not matched to a gene: 7. CDR3 length equals 13 residues. Germline V gene data show CDR1 as SQVTM and CDR2 as ANQGSEA. The CDR3 nucleotides read TGCAGCGTTGCCCCGGGGAGGGTTGAGACCCAGTACTTC. Protein sequence: CSVAPGRVETQYF.

This clonotype was seen only a few times. The chain employs TRBV28 and TRBJ2-3, with D tentatively TRBD2 (6 bases). From germline, CDR1 is MDHEN and CDR2 SYDVKM. V was shortened by 7 bases and J by 2 bases, with 16 bases between the two germline ends. The CDR3 is 15 amino acids. CDR3: CASKTPGGNTDTQYF. The CDR3 bases are TGTGCCAGCAAAACCCCCGGGGGAAACACAGATACGCAGTATTTT.

The J gene is TRBJ1-2, the V gene TRBV20-1; 7 nucleotides match TRBD1. J was trimmed by 8 bases and V by 4 bases; bases with no gene match: 10. Germline CDR1 DFQATT, CDR2 SNEGSKA (reference sequence). The CDR3 loop spans 13 amino acids. The CDR3 sequence is CSATPTGRGGYTF. CDR3 DNA sequence: TGCAGTGCTACCCCGACAGGGCGAGGGGGCTACACCTTC.

The sample holds a few counts of this clonotype. This chain connects TRBV7-9 to TRBJ2-5, with unresolved D. V gave up 1 base and J gave up 4 bases, with 7 bases separating them. This CDR3 spans 13 amino acids. The V gene's germline CDR1 is SEHNR and CDR2 FQNEAQ (reference sequence). The CDR3 coding sequence is TGTGCCAGCAGCTTAGATAACACAGAGACCCAGTACTTC. Its protein is CASSLDNTETQYF.